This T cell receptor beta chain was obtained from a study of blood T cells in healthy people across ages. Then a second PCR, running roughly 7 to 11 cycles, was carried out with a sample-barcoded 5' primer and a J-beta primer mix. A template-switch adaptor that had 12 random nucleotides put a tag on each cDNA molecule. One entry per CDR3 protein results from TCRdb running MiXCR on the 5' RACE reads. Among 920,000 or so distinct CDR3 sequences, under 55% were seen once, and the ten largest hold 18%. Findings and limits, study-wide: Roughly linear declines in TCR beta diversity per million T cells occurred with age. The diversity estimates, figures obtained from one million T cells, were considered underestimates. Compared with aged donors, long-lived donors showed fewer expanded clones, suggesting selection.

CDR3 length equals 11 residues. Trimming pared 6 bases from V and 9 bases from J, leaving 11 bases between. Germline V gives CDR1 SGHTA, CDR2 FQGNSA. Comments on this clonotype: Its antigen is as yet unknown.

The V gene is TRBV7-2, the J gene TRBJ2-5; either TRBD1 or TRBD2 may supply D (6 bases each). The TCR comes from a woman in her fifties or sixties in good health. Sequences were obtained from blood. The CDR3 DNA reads TGTGCCAGCAGTTCGAGGGGGGCCCAGTACTTC. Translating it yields CASSSRGAQYF.